This T cell receptor beta chain was sequenced for a study of cytomegalovirus exposure and HLA in healthy donors. Study-wide findings and caveats: The study dropped some indistinguishable V segments, TRBV6-2 and TRBV6-3 among them. Analysis performed later found 16,000 or so TCR beta sequences associated with HLA alleles at 0.05 false discovery rate. Apparent HLA restriction characterized most CMV-associated TCR beta chains in a later analysis. In most subjects, TCR beta sequences reportedly gave accurate predictions of HLA-A and HLA-B alleles.

Comment on this clone: Its antigen is currently unknown. This sample also contains other DNA sequences that code for the same CDR3.

Researchers ran the PCR with 60 Vbeta and 13 Jbeta primers. Libraries were prepared by immunoSEQ multiplex PCR; TCRdb keeps only in-frame clonotypes and omits some of them. The sample comprises about 170,000 clones, over 60% of which are singletons, and about 2% rests with the top ten. CDR3 length: 15 amino acids. Trimming took off 6 bases at V and 3 bases at J, with 12 bases between the two ends. Germline CDR1 and CDR2: MNHEY and SVGAGI. The sequence was obtained from a woman aged 45-59 years in good health and CMV-seronegative. The source material was PBMCs. The chain has TRBV6-5 and TRBJ1-6; TRBD1 might be the D (6 bases). DNA for the CDR3: TGTGCCAGCAGACAGGGACTACTCTATAATTCACCCCTCCACTTT. Translating gives CASRQGLLYNSPLHF.